This T cell receptor (beta chain) is from a study of graft-versus-host responses after intestinal transplantation. Across the study: Grafts that recipients had were multivisceral, liver-intestinal, or isolated intestinal transplants. Anti-thymocyte globulin induction was given to all recipients, followed by tacrolimus and steroids for about 3 years.

Data came from immunoSEQ multiplex PCR; TCRdb stores just in-frame clones and leaves some out. Of just over 70,000 clones listed, under 90% are singletons. On this clone: Its target is not known.

This material consisted of unstimulated CD4+ T cells sorted from spleen or lymph node cells, taken before transplant. This receptor was identified in a human donor who was the organ donor for an intestinal transplant.

The CDR3 region is CASSHVTGVGYTF. The CDR3, as DNA: TGTGCCAGCAGCCACGTGACAGGGGTTGGCTACACCTTC. V gene TRBV2 combines with J gene TRBJ1-2; TRBD1 matches at 8 bases. CDR3 size: 13 residues. Per germline, CDR1 SNHLY and CDR2 FYNNEI. The junction had 7 bases not matched to a gene; V was cut back by 6 bases and J by 7 bases.